This T cell receptor beta chain originates from a study of blood T cell repertoires in COVID-19. This clone has a single count. Authors' data handling: Reference gene primer amplification yielded estimated nucleated cell counts. Profiling relied on immunoSEQ multiplex PCR, and the TCRdb table lists in-frame clones only, not all of them. That table is the source of V, J and clone size, and D and trimming were worked out from the DNA. The table records 150,000 to 200,000 clones, about 90% of them present only once. Specimen: peripheral blood. The clonotype originates from a man between 25 and 39 years old with COVID-19, enrolled during active disease.

CDR3 amino acids: CASSPTGQGIDEAFF. The CDR3 nucleotides read TGTGCCAGCAGCCCTACAGGACAGGGGATTGATGAAGCTTTCTTT. This chain joins TRBV9 and TRBJ1-1; 9 nucleotides agree with TRBD1. V lost 4 bases to trimming and J lost 7 bases; unmatched junction nucleotides: 11. CDR1 SGDLS and CDR2 YYNGEE come from the germline V gene. The CDR3 consists of 15 residues.